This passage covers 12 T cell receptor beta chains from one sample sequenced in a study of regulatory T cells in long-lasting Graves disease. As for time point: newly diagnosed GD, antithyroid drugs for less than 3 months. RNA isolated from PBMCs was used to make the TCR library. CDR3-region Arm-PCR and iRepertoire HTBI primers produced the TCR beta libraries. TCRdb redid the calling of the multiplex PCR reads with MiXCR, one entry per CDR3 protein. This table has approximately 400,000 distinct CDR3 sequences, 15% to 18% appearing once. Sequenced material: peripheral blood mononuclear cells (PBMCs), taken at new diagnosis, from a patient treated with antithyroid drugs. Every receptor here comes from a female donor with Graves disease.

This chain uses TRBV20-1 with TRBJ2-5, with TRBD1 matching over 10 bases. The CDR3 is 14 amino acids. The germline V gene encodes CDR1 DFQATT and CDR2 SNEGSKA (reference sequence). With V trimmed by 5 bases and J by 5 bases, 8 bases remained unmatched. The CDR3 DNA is TGCAGTGCTCGCGGACAGGGGGGGATGGAGACCCAGTACTTC. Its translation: CSARGQGGMETQYF.

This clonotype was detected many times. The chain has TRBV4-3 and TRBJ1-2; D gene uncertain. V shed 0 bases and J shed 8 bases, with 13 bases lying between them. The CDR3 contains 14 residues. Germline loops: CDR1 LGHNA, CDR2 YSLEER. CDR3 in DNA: TGCGCCAGCAGCCAAGAGGGGTGGGGTGAAGGCTACACCTTC. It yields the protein CASSQEGWGEGYTF.

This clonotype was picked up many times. The chain's CDR3 is CASSGTSGSYNEQFF. CDR3 nucleotides: TGTGCCAGCAGTGGAACTAGCGGGAGCTACAATGAGCAGTTCTTC. The chain joins TRBV6-1 to TRBJ2-1, with TRBD2 identical over 11 bases. The CDR3 is made up of 15 amino acids. Germline trimming cut 4 bases from V and 3 bases from J; bases unmatched to any gene: 2. Germline lookup yields CDR1 MNHNS and CDR2 SASEGT.

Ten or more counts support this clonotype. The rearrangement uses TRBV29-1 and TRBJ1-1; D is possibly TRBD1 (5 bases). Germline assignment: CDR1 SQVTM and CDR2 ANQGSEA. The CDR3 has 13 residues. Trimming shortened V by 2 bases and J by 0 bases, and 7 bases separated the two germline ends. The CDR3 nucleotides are TGCAGCGTTGAACAGGGCATGAACACTGAAGCTTTCTTT. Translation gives CSVEQGMNTEAFF.

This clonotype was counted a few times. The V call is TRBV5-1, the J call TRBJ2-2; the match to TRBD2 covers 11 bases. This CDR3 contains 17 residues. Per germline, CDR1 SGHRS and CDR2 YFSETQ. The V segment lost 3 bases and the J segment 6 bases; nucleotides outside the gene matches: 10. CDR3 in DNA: TGCGCCAGCAGCTCGAAGACTAGCGGGGCTGCATCCGGGGAGCTGTTTTTT. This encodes CASSSKTSGAASGELFF.

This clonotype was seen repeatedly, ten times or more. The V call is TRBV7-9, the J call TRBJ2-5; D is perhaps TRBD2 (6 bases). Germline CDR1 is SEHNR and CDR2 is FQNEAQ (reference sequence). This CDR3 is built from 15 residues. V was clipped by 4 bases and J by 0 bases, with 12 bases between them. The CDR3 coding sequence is TGTGCCAGCAGCTACCCTTGGACTAACCAAGAGACCCAGTACTTC. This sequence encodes CASSYPWTNQETQYF.

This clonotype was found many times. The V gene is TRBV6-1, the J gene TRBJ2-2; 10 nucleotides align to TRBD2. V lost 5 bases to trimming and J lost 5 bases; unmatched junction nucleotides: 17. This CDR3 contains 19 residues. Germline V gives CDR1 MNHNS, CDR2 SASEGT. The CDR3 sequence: CASSPHFEASGGVTGELFF. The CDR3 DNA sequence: TGTGCCAGCAGTCCCCATTTCGAGGCTAGCGGGGGTGTTACCGGGGAGCTGTTTTTT.

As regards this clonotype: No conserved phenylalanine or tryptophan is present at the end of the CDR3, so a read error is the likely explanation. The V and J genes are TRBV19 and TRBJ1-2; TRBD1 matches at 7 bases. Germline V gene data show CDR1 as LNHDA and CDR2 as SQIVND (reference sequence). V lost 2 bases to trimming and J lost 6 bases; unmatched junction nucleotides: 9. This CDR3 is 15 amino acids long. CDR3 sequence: CASSISQGQANGYTL. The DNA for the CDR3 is TGTGCCAGTAGTATATCCCAAGGACAGGCCAATGGCTACACCCTC.

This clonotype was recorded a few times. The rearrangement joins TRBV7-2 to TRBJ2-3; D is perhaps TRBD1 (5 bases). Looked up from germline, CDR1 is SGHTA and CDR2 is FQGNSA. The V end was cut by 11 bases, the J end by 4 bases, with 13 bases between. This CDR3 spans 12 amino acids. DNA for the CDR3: TGTGCCGGGGCGGAAGTCGCAGATACGCAGTATTTT. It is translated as CAGAEVADTQYF.

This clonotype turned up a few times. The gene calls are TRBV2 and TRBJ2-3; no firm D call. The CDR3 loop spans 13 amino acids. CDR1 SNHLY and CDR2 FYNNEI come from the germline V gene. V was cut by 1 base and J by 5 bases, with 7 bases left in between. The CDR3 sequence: CASSEGLEDTQYF. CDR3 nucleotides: TGTGCCAGCAGTGAAGGCCTAGAAGATACGCAGTATTTT.

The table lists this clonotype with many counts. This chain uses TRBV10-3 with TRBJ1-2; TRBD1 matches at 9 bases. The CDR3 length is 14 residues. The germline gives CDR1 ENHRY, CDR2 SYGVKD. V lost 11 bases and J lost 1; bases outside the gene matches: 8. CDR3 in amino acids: CAVQGQGVNYGYTF. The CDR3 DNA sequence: TGTGCCGTCCAGGGACAGGGAGTTAACTATGGCTACACCTTC.

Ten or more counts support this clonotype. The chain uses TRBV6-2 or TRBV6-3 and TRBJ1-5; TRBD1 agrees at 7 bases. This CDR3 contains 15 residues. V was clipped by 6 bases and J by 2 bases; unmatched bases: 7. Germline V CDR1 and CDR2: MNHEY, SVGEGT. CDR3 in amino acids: CASRSGTEGNQPQHF. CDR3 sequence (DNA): TGTGCCAGCAGGTCCGGGACAGAGGGCAATCAGCCCCAGCATTTT.